The rows below give T cell receptor beta chains drawn from one sample of a study of blood T cell repertoires in COVID-19. Profiling relied on immunoSEQ multiplex PCR, and the TCRdb table lists in-frame clones only, not all of them. The sample has about 220,000 clones, roughly 88% seen once. Sequencing was performed on PBMCs or T cells enriched from blood (not recorded which). These receptors came from a woman aged 40 to 50 with acute COVID-19. CDR3s include the opening cysteine and the closing phenylalanine or tryptophan. Each record gives: D gene, V gene, clone size, J gene, CDR3 DNA, CDR3 protein. A D gene is named only where the DNA matches it firmly. Size is stated for part of the rows, as once, few or many counts, or as a class when the clone is expanded.

d_call: NA; v_call: TRBV6-5; clone_size: NA; j_call: TRBJ2-5; cdr3_nt: TGTGCCAGCAGTTACTCGGGGGCCAGGGCGGAGACCCAGTACTTC; cdr3_aa: CASSYSGARAETQYF
d_call: NA; v_call: TRBV12-3/TRBV12-4; clone_size: few; j_call: TRBJ1-4; cdr3_nt: TGTGCCAGCAGTTTAGCCGGGAAACTGTTTTTT; cdr3_aa: CASSLAGKLFF
d_call: TRBD2; v_call: TRBV5-5; clone_size: few; j_call: TRBJ2-7; cdr3_nt: TGTGCCAGCAGCCCTCAACTGATGGGACTAGCTTTCGAGCAGTACTTC; cdr3_aa: CASSPQLMGLAFEQYF
d_call: NA; v_call: TRBV9; clone_size: NA; j_call: TRBJ1-1; cdr3_nt: TGTGCCAGCAGCTTGACAGATATGAACACTGAAGCTTTCTTT; cdr3_aa: CASSLTDMNTEAFF
d_call: NA; v_call: TRBV2; clone_size: NA; j_call: TRBJ1-5; cdr3_nt: TGTGCCAGCAGTCTCAATCAGCCCCAGCATTTT; cdr3_aa: CASSLNQPQHF
d_call: TRBD1; v_call: TRBV3-1/TRBV3-2; clone_size: NA; j_call: TRBJ1-1; cdr3_nt: TGTGCCAGCAGCCAAGACGGGACAGAGGAACGGCAAGCTTTCTTT; cdr3_aa: CASSQDGTEERQAFF
d_call: NA; v_call: TRBV2; clone_size: NA; j_call: TRBJ1-2; cdr3_nt: TGTGCCAGCCGTTCCCGGGACACATTCTATGGCTACACCTTC; cdr3_aa: CASRSRDTFYGYTF
d_call: NA; v_call: TRBV14; clone_size: NA; j_call: TRBJ1-1; cdr3_nt: TGTGCCAGCAGCCAACCGGGAGCGAACACTGAAGCTTTCTTT; cdr3_aa: CASSQPGANTEAFF
d_call: NA; v_call: TRBV4-1; clone_size: NA; j_call: TRBJ1-2; cdr3_nt: TGCGCCAGCAGCCAGCGGGACCGACTAACTAACTATGGCTACACCTTC; cdr3_aa: CASSQRDRLTNYGYTF
d_call: TRBD1; v_call: TRBV6-5; clone_size: NA; j_call: TRBJ1-1; cdr3_nt: TGTGCCAGCAGCGCCGCGGGACAGGGGTACACTGAAGCTTTCTTT; cdr3_aa: CASSAAGQGYTEAFF
d_call: NA; v_call: TRBV5-1; clone_size: NA; j_call: TRBJ1-1; cdr3_nt: TGCGCCAGCAGCTTAGGGGTGAACACTGAAGCTTTCTTT; cdr3_aa: CASSLGVNTEAFF
d_call: NA; v_call: TRBV5-1; clone_size: NA; j_call: TRBJ1-2; cdr3_nt: TGCGCCAGCAGCTTGGACGGCTATGGCTACACCTTC; cdr3_aa: CASSLDGYGYTF
d_call: NA; v_call: TRBV4-2; clone_size: NA; j_call: TRBJ1-4; cdr3_nt: TGTGCCAGCAGCCAAGATGGGGGGAATGAAAAACTGTTTTTT; cdr3_aa: CASSQDGGNEKLFF
d_call: TRBD1; v_call: TRBV10-1; clone_size: NA; j_call: TRBJ2-2; cdr3_nt: TGCGCCAGCAGTTCCCGGACCTATTCTCGACAGGGTTCATCCGGGGAGCTGTTTTTT; cdr3_aa: CASSSRTYSRQGSSGELFF
d_call: NA; v_call: TRBV12-5; clone_size: NA; j_call: TRBJ1-4; cdr3_nt: TGTGCTAGTGGTTGGCAGGGGCCGCGGTATAATGAAAAACTGTTTTTT; cdr3_aa: CASGWQGPRYNEKLFF
d_call: NA; v_call: TRBV9; clone_size: NA; j_call: TRBJ1-2; cdr3_nt: TGTGCCAGCAGCGCTGCAGGGGCTAGCTATGGCTACACCTTC; cdr3_aa: CASSAAGASYGYTF
d_call: NA; v_call: TRBV19; clone_size: NA; j_call: TRBJ1-1; cdr3_nt: TGTGCCAGTAGTATGGGAGGGCCCCAAGCTTTCTTT; cdr3_aa: CASSMGGPQAFF
d_call: NA; v_call: TRBV9; clone_size: NA; j_call: TRBJ1-5; cdr3_nt: TGTGCCAGCAGCGTACGGGCAGGGGTAGATCCCCAGCATTTT; cdr3_aa: CASSVRAGVDPQHF
d_call: NA; v_call: TRBV24-1; clone_size: NA; j_call: TRBJ1-2; cdr3_nt: TGTGCCACCAGTGATTTACGACAAGGCTACACCTTC; cdr3_aa: CATSDLRQGYTF
d_call: NA; v_call: TRBV7-7; clone_size: NA; j_call: TRBJ2-2; cdr3_nt: TGTGCTAGCAGCCCCGTGCCTAGGGGACTCCCCCGGACCGGGGAGCTGTTTTTT; cdr3_aa: CASSPVPRGLPRTGELFF
d_call: TRBD1; v_call: TRBV10-2; clone_size: NA; j_call: TRBJ1-3; cdr3_nt: TGCGCCAGCAGGCCGGGACAGAGCTCTGGAAACACCATATATTTT; cdr3_aa: CASRPGQSSGNTIYF
d_call: TRBD2; v_call: TRBV7-9; clone_size: NA; j_call: TRBJ2-2; cdr3_nt: TGTGCCAGCAGCCCTCGGACTAGCGGGGGAGCGAACACCGGGGAGCTGTTTTTT; cdr3_aa: CASSPRTSGGANTGELFF
d_call: TRBD1; v_call: TRBV3-1/TRBV3-2; clone_size: NA; j_call: TRBJ2-2; cdr3_nt: TGTGCCAGCAGCAGACGACAGGGATGGAACACCGGGGAGCTGTTTTTT; cdr3_aa: CASSRRQGWNTGELFF
d_call: NA; v_call: TRBV28; clone_size: NA; j_call: TRBJ1-2; cdr3_nt: TGTGCCAGCAGCTCTACAGGGATCTATGGCTACACCTTC; cdr3_aa: CASSSTGIYGYTF
d_call: NA; v_call: TRBV28; clone_size: NA; j_call: TRBJ1-1; cdr3_nt: TGTGCCAGCACCCCCCTCCCAGGCGACACTGAAGCTTTCTTT; cdr3_aa: CASTPLPGDTEAFF
d_call: TRBD1; v_call: TRBV9; clone_size: NA; j_call: TRBJ1-1; cdr3_nt: TGTGCCAGCAGCGCAGGGACAGGGGGCTTCACTGAAGCTTTCTTT; cdr3_aa: CASSAGTGGFTEAFF
d_call: NA; v_call: TRBV3-1/TRBV3-2; clone_size: few; j_call: TRBJ1-5; cdr3_nt: TGTGCCAGCAGCCAACAGGGGAATCAGCCCCAGCATTTT; cdr3_aa: CASSQQGNQPQHF
d_call: TRBD2; v_call: TRBV2; clone_size: NA; j_call: TRBJ2-1; cdr3_nt: TGTGCCAGCAGTGACAGCGGGGGGGCAAACGAGCAGTTCTTC; cdr3_aa: CASSDSGGANEQFF
d_call: NA; v_call: TRBV10-2; clone_size: NA; j_call: TRBJ1-5; cdr3_nt: TGCGCCAGCAGGGACGCAGGGAGGAATCAGCCCCAGCATTTT; cdr3_aa: CASRDAGRNQPQHF
d_call: TRBD1; v_call: TRBV6-5; clone_size: NA; j_call: TRBJ2-1; cdr3_nt: TGTGCCATCGGGACAGTTGAGCAGTTCTTC; cdr3_aa: CAIGTVEQFF
d_call: TRBD1; v_call: TRBV7-2; clone_size: NA; j_call: TRBJ1-6; cdr3_nt: TGTGCCAGCAGCTTAGTAGGACAGGGGGCTAAGAATTCACCCCTCCACTTT; cdr3_aa: CASSLVGQGAKNSPLHF
d_call: TRBD2; v_call: TRBV13; clone_size: NA; j_call: TRBJ2-3; cdr3_nt: TGTGCCAGCAGCCGCCGGCTAGCGGGGGGCGGTACAGATACGCAGTATTTT; cdr3_aa: CASSRRLAGGGTDTQYF
d_call: NA; v_call: TRBV6-5; clone_size: NA; j_call: TRBJ1-2; cdr3_nt: TGTGCCAGCAGTTACGAGGCAGGGTCGGCCTACACCTTC; cdr3_aa: CASSYEAGSAYTF
d_call: NA; v_call: TRBV5-1; clone_size: NA; j_call: TRBJ1-2; cdr3_nt: TGCGCCAGCAGCTTGAGCCAGGGGAGCTATGGCTACACCTTC; cdr3_aa: CASSLSQGSYGYTF
d_call: NA; v_call: TRBV24-1; clone_size: NA; j_call: TRBJ1-1; cdr3_nt: TGTGCCACCAGTGCGGGTGCCACTGAAGCTTTCTTT; cdr3_aa: CATSAGATEAFF
d_call: TRBD1; v_call: TRBV3-1/TRBV3-2; clone_size: once; j_call: TRBJ1-4; cdr3_nt: TGTGCCAGCAGCCAAGATCAGGCCAGGGGGTCCAGGACTAATGAAAAACTGTTTTTT; cdr3_aa: CASSQDQARGSRTNEKLFF
d_call: TRBD1; v_call: TRBV19; clone_size: NA; j_call: TRBJ1-1; cdr3_nt: TGTGCCAGTAGTACCTCCGGGACAGGGGTTACTGAAGCTTTCTTT; cdr3_aa: CASSTSGTGVTEAFF
d_call: TRBD1; v_call: TRBV6-2/TRBV6-3; clone_size: NA; j_call: TRBJ1-1; cdr3_nt: TGTGCCAGCAGCACCAGGGGGGCTGTGGCTTTCTTT; cdr3_aa: CASSTRGAVAFF
d_call: TRBD1; v_call: TRBV19; clone_size: NA; j_call: TRBJ1-1; cdr3_nt: TGTGCCAGTACAAGATTGGACAGGGTCGGCACTGAAGCTTTCTTT; cdr3_aa: CASTRLDRVGTEAFF
d_call: NA; v_call: TRBV5-1; clone_size: NA; j_call: TRBJ2-3; cdr3_nt: TGCGCCAGCAGCTTGTCGATACAAGATACGCAGTATTTT; cdr3_aa: CASSLSIQDTQYF
d_call: NA; v_call: TRBV2; clone_size: NA; j_call: TRBJ2-5; cdr3_nt: TGTGCCAGCAGTCGACTTCAGCCAGAGACCCAGTACTTC; cdr3_aa: CASSRLQPETQYF
d_call: TRBD1; v_call: TRBV29-1; clone_size: NA; j_call: TRBJ1-2; cdr3_nt: TGCAGCTGTTCCCAGGGGGCAAACTATGGCTACACCTTC; cdr3_aa: CSCSQGANYGYTF
d_call: TRBD2; v_call: TRBV7-3; clone_size: NA; j_call: TRBJ2-5; cdr3_nt: TGTGCCAGCAGCTTGAGCGGGGGTACATCAGAGACCCAGTACTTC; cdr3_aa: CASSLSGGTSETQYF
d_call: NA; v_call: TRBV6-1; clone_size: NA; j_call: TRBJ1-2; cdr3_nt: TGTGCCAGCAGTGAAACAGGGTCAATCAAGTATGGCTACACCTTC; cdr3_aa: CASSETGSIKYGYTF
d_call: TRBD2; v_call: TRBV2; clone_size: NA; j_call: TRBJ2-5; cdr3_nt: TGTGCCAGCAGTGACGGGTTGCGGGGGGGCTTCGCGGAGACCCAGTACTTC; cdr3_aa: CASSDGLRGGFAETQYF
d_call: TRBD2; v_call: TRBV11-3; clone_size: NA; j_call: TRBJ2-1; cdr3_nt: TGTGCCAGCAGCCCGAGCGGGGGGGCCGTTCGTGAGCAGTTCTTC; cdr3_aa: CASSPSGGAVREQFF
d_call: NA; v_call: TRBV15; clone_size: NA; j_call: TRBJ1-1; cdr3_nt: TGTGCCACCAGCAGTAGTCTAAGGGGCTCCAATGAAGCTTTCTTT; cdr3_aa: CATSSSLRGSNEAFF
d_call: TRBD2; v_call: TRBV2; clone_size: NA; j_call: TRBJ2-1; cdr3_nt: TGTGCCAGCAGGCCGGGACTAGTGAACAATGAGCAGTTCTTC; cdr3_aa: CASRPGLVNNEQFF
d_call: NA; v_call: TRBV20-1; clone_size: NA; j_call: TRBJ1-2; cdr3_nt: TGCAGTGCTAGATTCGGTGATGGCTACACCTTC; cdr3_aa: CSARFGDGYTF
d_call: NA; v_call: TRBV5-8; clone_size: NA; j_call: TRBJ2-7; cdr3_nt: TGTGCCAGCAGATCGTACTACGAGCAGTACTTC; cdr3_aa: CASRSYYEQYF
d_call: NA; v_call: TRBV28; clone_size: NA; j_call: TRBJ2-2; cdr3_nt: TGTGCCATCGAGACTAGAAACACCGGGGAGCTGTTTTTT; cdr3_aa: CAIETRNTGELFF
d_call: NA; v_call: TRBV11-1; clone_size: NA; j_call: TRBJ1-1; cdr3_nt: TGTGCCAGCAGCTTAGGACTCCTGACTGAAGCTTTCTTT; cdr3_aa: CASSLGLLTEAFF
d_call: TRBD2; v_call: TRBV6-2/TRBV6-3; clone_size: NA; j_call: TRBJ2-1; cdr3_nt: TGTGCCAGCAGCACTAGCGGGGGGAACAATGAGCAGTTCTTC; cdr3_aa: CASSTSGGNNEQFF
d_call: TRBD1; v_call: TRBV19; clone_size: NA; j_call: TRBJ1-2; cdr3_nt: TGTGCCAGTAGTGCTCAACAGGGGGCCTATGGCTACACCTTC; cdr3_aa: CASSAQQGAYGYTF